A selection of T cell receptor beta chains follows, all from one sample in a study of tumor-infiltrating lymphocytes in primary liver carcinoma. TCRdb reprocessed the multiplex PCR reads via MiXCR and lists one record per CDR3 protein. Among a few hundred thousand distinct CDR3 sequences listed, about 50% were seen once. The specimen was peripheral blood. These TCRs come from a woman younger than 45 with primary liver carcinoma and hepatitis B virus infection. Both conserved end residues are part of each CDR3. Each record gives: D gene, CDR3 length, clone size, J gene, V gene, CDR3 DNA, CDR3 protein. The D gene is left open where the match is weak. Part of the rows lack a size; the others show once, few, many or a class for expanded clones.

>-|13|-|TRBJ1-2|TRBV11-2
TGTGCCAGGAGCTTCCCGACCGGTGGGGGCTACACCTTC
CARSFPTGGGYTF
>-|15|-|TRBJ2-5|TRBV21-1
TGTGCCAGCAGCAAAAGGGGGAGACAGCAAGAGACCCAGTACTTC
CASSKRGRQQETQYF
>-|14|-|TRBJ1-2|TRBV12-3/TRBV12-4
TGTGCCAGCAGTTTCGGGGGGGCCTACTATGGCTACGCCTTC
CASSFGGAYYGYAF
>-|14|many|TRBJ2-5|TRBV6-6
TGTGCCAGCAGTTACGGTCAGCCCCAAGGCGCCCAGTACTTC
CASSYGQPQGAQYF
>-|13|-|TRBJ2-2|TRBV7-8
TGTGCCGGCAGCTTAAAGAACACCGGGGAGCTGTTTTTT
CAGSLKNTGELFF
>-|16|-|TRBJ1-4|TRBV4-2
TGTGCCAGCAGCCAAAGAGGTGGAGGGACTAATGAAAAACTGTTTTTT
CASSQRGGGTNEKLFF
>-|14|few|TRBJ1-1|TRBV12-3/TRBV12-4
TGTGCCACCAGTAATCTTCAGGGGAACACTGAAGCTTTCTTT
CATSNLQGNTEAFF
>-|18|-|TRBJ2-1|TRBV6-2/TRBV6-3
TGTGCCAGCAGTTACTCGATTGAGGACTATTTCTCCTACAATGAGCAGTTCTTC
CASSYSIEDYFSYNEQFF
>-|16|-|TRBJ2-3|TRBV5-1
TGCGCCAGCAGCTTGGGACCCCGGACTACGGCGGGTACGCAGTATTTT
CASSLGPRTTAGTQYF
>-|14|many|TRBJ1-2|TRBV7-8
TGTGCCAGCAGCTTAGCACAGGGAAGGCGGGGCTACACCTTC
CASSLAQGRRGYTF
>-|14|-|TRBJ2-2|TRBV10-2
TGCGCCAGCAATCCGGGGACACTCACCGGGGAGCTGTTTTTT
CASNPGTLTGELFF
>-|14|-|TRBJ2-7|TRBV11-2
TGTGCCAGCAGCCGGAGTTCGTATGACGACGAGCACTACTTC
CASSRSSYDDEHYF
>TRBD2|14|-|TRBJ2-2|TRBV2
TGTGCCAGCCGGCGGGAGTGGAACACCGGGGAGCTGTTTTTT
CASRREWNTGELFF
>-|14|many|TRBJ2-7|TRBV12-3/TRBV12-4
TGTGCCAGCAGTTTGGGGAGTAGGTTGTCGGAGCAGTACTTC
CASSLGSRLSEQYF
>-|12|-|TRBJ2-5|TRBV12-3/TRBV12-4
TGTGTTAGCTCGCGGGGACAAGAGACCCAGTACTTC
CVSSRGQETQYF
>TRBD1|15|-|TRBJ2-1|TRBV4-1
TGCACCAGCAGCCAAGGGGACAGAACCTACAATGAGCAGTTCTTT
CTSSQGDRTYNEQFF
>TRBD1|15|many|TRBJ2-5|TRBV11-3
TGTGCCAGCAGCTTAGGACAGGGAATATGGGAGACCCAGTACTTC
CASSLGQGIWETQYF
>-|15|-|TRBJ2-1|TRBV18
TGTGCCAGCTCACCACCGGGATTAGCTACTGATGAGCAGTTCTTC
CASSPPGLATDEQFF
>TRBD1|14|few|TRBJ1-2|TRBV12-3/TRBV12-4
TGTGCCAGCAGTTACCGACAGGGGGCGAGTGGCTACACCTTC
CASSYRQGASGYTF
>-|12|few|TRBJ2-7|TRBV28
TGTGCCAGCAAGACGGGGGGCGGCGAGCAGTACTTC
CASKTGGGEQYF
>-|14|-|TRBJ2-1|TRBV14
TGTGCCAGCAACACAAAGGGGACTGCCCATGAGCAGTTCTTC
CASNTKGTAHEQFF
>TRBD1|15|many|TRBJ1-2|TRBV6-5
TGTGCCAGCCAAGGTCGATTGCAGGGGGCGTATGGCTACACCTTC
CASQGRLQGAYGYTF
>-|14|-|TRBJ2-1|TRBV29-1
TGCCGCGTTGATATGGACTCCGGCTGGGATGAGCAGTTCTTC
CRVDMDSGWDEQFF
>-|15|-|TRBJ1-5|TRBV12-3/TRBV12-4
TGTGTCAGCAGTTTAAGGGGCGGGATGGAGCAGCCCCAACATTTT
CVSSLRGGMEQPQHF
>-|13|once|TRBJ2-3|TRBV3-1
TGTGCCAGCAGCCGGCCGATGGGAGATACGCAGTATTTT
CASSRPMGDTQYF
>-|13|few|TRBJ2-2|TRBV5-6
TGTGCCAGCAGCTTCTCCCCCCTCGGGGAGCTGTTTTTT
CASSFSPLGELFF
>-|14|-|TRBJ1-1|TRBV6-6
TGTGCCAGGGAGGCAGGGCATCGGTACACTGAAGCTTTCTTT
CAREAGHRYTEAFF
>-|14|-|TRBJ2-5|TRBV11-2
TGTGCCAGCAGCTTAGTCACGTGGACCGGGACCCAGTACTTC
CASSLVTWTGTQYF
>TRBD2|17|-|TRBJ2-5|TRBV14
TGTGCCAGCAGCCAAGATTTAACTAGCGATGTGGGAGAGACCCAGTACTTC
CASSQDLTSDVGETQYF
>TRBD1|15|few|TRBJ2-7|TRBV4-1
TGCGCCAGCAGCCAAGTCTTCGGGACAGACTACGAGCAGTACTTC
CASSQVFGTDYEQYF
>TRBD2|14|-|TRBJ2-6|TRBV30
TGTGCCTGGACGGGGGGCTCTGGGGCCAACGTCCTGACTTTC
CAWTGGSGANVLTF
>TRBD1|14|many|TRBJ2-1|TRBV11-1
TGTGCCAGCAGCGGGATCCAAGCAGGGGGTGAGCAGTTCTTC
CASSGIQAGGEQFF
>TRBD2|10|-|TRBJ2-1|TRBV20-1
TGCAGTGCTCGGACTGGGAGGGAGTTCTTC
CSARTGREFF
>-|14|-|TRBJ1-4|TRBV10-2
TGCGCCGGCAGTGATCGAGGATTTGGGGAAAAACTGTTTTTT
CAGSDRGFGEKLFF
>TRBD2|20|many|TRBJ2-2|TRBV6-6
TGTGCCAGCAGTTACAACCCCGAGAGCGGGAGTTTCCCGAACACCGGGGAGCTGTTTTTT
CASSYNPESGSFPNTGELFF
>TRBD1|13|few|TRBJ1-4|TRBV6-6
TGTGTCAGCAGGACAGGGGGTTTTGAAAAACTGTTTTTT
CVSRTGGFEKLFF
>-|13|few|TRBJ2-7|TRBV6-1
TGTGCCAGCACCTACGGACCGGCCTACGAGCAGTACTTC
CASTYGPAYEQYF
>-|12|-|TRBJ1-1|TRBV10-3
TGTGCCATCAGAGGGGATAGGGGTGGAGCTTTCTTT
CAIRGDRGGAFF
>-|14|few|TRBJ2-7|TRBV5-6
TGTGCCAGCAGCTTGGGGTCAGGAATCTACGAGCAGTACTTC
CASSLGSGIYEQYF
>-|16|-|TRBJ1-5|TRBV14
TGTGCCAGCATCTATACTCTGGGGGTTATCAGTCAGCCCCATCATTTT
CASIYTLGVISQPHHF
>-|14|few|TRBJ1-2|TRBV6-2/TRBV6-3
TGTGCCAGCAGTTACTACGGGGGGCTCAATGGCTACACCTTC
CASSYYGGLNGYTF
>-|16|-|TRBJ2-3|TRBV11-2
TGTGCCAGCAGCTCCAGTCTGGGGCACCTCACAGATATGCAGTATTTT
CASSSSLGHLTDMQYF
>-|14|-|TRBJ2-3|TRBV11-2
TGTGCCAGCAGCGGAGGGGTGAACACAGATACGCAGTATTTT
CASSGGVNTDTQYF
>TRBD2|15|many|TRBJ2-1|TRBV12-3/TRBV12-4
TGTGCCAGCAGACGACTAGCGGGGGGGGTCGATGAGCAGTTCTTC
CASRRLAGGVDEQFF
>-|16|-|TRBJ1-2|TRBV5-4
TGTGCCAGCAGCCCTGGTGGTAGAGGAGGGGACCATGGCTACACCTTC
CASSPGGRGGDHGYTF
>-|16|-|TRBJ1-1|TRBV6-5
TGTGCCAGCAGCTATACCACGGGGAGGGTGGGGACTGAAGCTTTCTTT
CASSYTTGRVGTEAFF
>-|14|-|TRBJ1-1|TRBV6-5
TGTGCCAGCAGTTACTCGATGCAGGGAACGGAAGCTTTCTTT
CASSYSMQGTEAFF
>-|16|many|TRBJ2-3|TRBV11-2
TGTGCCAGCAGCTCCAGCCTGGGGCACCTCACAGATACGCAGTATTTT
CASSSSLGHLTDTQYF
>-|13|many|TRBJ2-5|TRBV11-2
TGTGCCAGCAGCTTACCTGTCCAAGAGACCCAGTACTTC
CASSLPVQETQYF
>TRBD1|16|-|TRBJ2-6|TRBV6-2/TRBV6-3
TGTGCCAGCAGCCGACAGGGATCCCCTGGGGCCAACGTCCTGACTTTC
CASSRQGSPGANVLTF
>TRBD2|16|-|TRBJ2-1|TRBV5-5
TGTGCCAGCAGCTTTATTGGCGGGAGTGTTGGGGATGAGCAGTTCTTC
CASSFIGGSVGDEQFF
>-|12|-|TRBJ1-1|TRBV7-9
TGTGCCAGCAGCTCGAGGAGTACTGAAGCTTTCTTT
CASSSRSTEAFF